The clone carrying this T cell receptor beta chain was counted many times. Its cognate antigen is unknown. The germline V gene has CDR1 SQVTM and CDR2 ANQGSEA. Trimming pared 4 bases from V and 10 bases from J, leaving 8 bases between. The CDR3 totals 10 residues. These data originate in a study of T cells after posttransplantation cyclophosphamide. Findings and caveats of the study: Later post-transplant blood repertoires were often dominated by donor CD8+ memory clones. TRB clonality was highly associated with recipient CMV seropositivity and reactivation. Skin or GI-infiltrating T cells shared few TRB sequences with blood.

Busulfan-fludarabine conditioning, marrow transplant, and cyclophosphamide on days +3 and +4 were administered. Profiling relied on immunoSEQ multiplex PCR, and the TCRdb table lists in-frame clones only, not all of them. This sample comprises approximately 6,000 clones, none seen once only. Sequenced here: PBMCs, sampled after allogeneic stem cell transplant with posttransplant cyclophosphamide. This sequence joins TRBV29-1 and TRBJ2-1; D possibly corresponds to TRBD2 (6 bases). The sequence came from a male patient aged 55 to 69 who received an allogeneic stem cell transplant from a related donor, was CMV-positive, and had no GVHD. The graft donor may account for some of the T cells. CDR3 in DNA: TGCAGCGTTGGGGGAGGCGAGCAGTTCTTC. Protein sequence: CSVGGGEQFF.